Shown below are 10 T cell receptor beta chains from a single sample sequenced in a study of OX40 agonist ivuxolimab in advanced cancers. Libraries were prepared by immunoSEQ multiplex PCR; TCRdb keeps only in-frame clonotypes and omits some of them. The table shows about 52,000 clones, with roughly 90% occurring only once. This material consisted of CD4+ or CD8+ T cells sorted from blood, taken in a trial of the OX40 agonist ivuxolimab. Receptors were obtained from an adult with an advanced solid tumor such as melanoma, head and neck, liver or kidney cancer.

The chain employs TRBV27 and TRBJ2-7; maybe TRBD2 (6 bases). Germline loops: CDR1 MNHEY, CDR2 SMNVEV (reference sequence). The CDR3 loop spans 15 amino acids. The ends were cut back, 5 bases at V and 0 bases at J, with 14 bases in the middle. CDR3 protein: CASSALAGISYEQYF. The CDR3 DNA sequence: TGTGCCAGCAGTGCCCTGGCGGGGATCTCCTACGAGCAGTACTTC.

The chain combines TRBV6-1 with TRBJ1-1; D is unclear. Germline values: CDR1 MNHNS, CDR2 SASEGT. V lost 8 bases and J lost 0, with 10 bases in between. This CDR3 spans 13 amino acids. The CDR3 region has the DNA TGTGCCAGCTTCTACGGGGTGAACACTGAAGCTTTCTTT. This gives the protein CASFYGVNTEAFF.

This chain uses TRBV5-1 with TRBJ2-5; D perhaps matches TRBD1 (5 bases). The germline V gene encodes CDR1 SGHRS and CDR2 YFSETQ. The CDR3 spans 14 residues. Deletions cut 5 bases from V and 5 bases from J, with 16 bases between. CDR3 DNA: TGCGCCAGCAGACGCAGCCAGGGCTGGGAGACCCAGTACTTC. Translated, it gives CASRRSQGWETQYF.

The V and J genes are TRBV19 and TRBJ1-3, with D possibly being TRBD1 (5 bases). V was pared by 2 bases and J by 2 bases, with 10 bases between. CDR3 length equals 15 residues. CDR1 LNHDA and CDR2 SQIVND come from the germline V gene (reference sequence). The CDR3 protein is CASSISQGTGNTIYF. CDR3 coding DNA: TGTGCCAGTAGTATATCGCAGGGCACTGGAAACACCATATATTTT. The full variable domain, completed using reference TRBV19 and TRBJ1-3, is DGGITQSPKYLFRKEGQNVTLSCEQNLNHDAMYWYRQDPGQGLRLIYYSQIVNDFQKGDIAEGYSVSREKKESFPLTVTSAQKNPTAFYLCASSISQGTGNTIYFGEGSWLTVV.

V usage is TRBV27 and J usage is TRBJ1-6, with D hard to call. V lost 2 bases and J lost 0, with 8 bases in between. The germline gives CDR1 MNHEY, CDR2 SMNVEV (reference sequence). CDR3 length: 16 amino acids. DNA of the CDR3: TGTGCCAGCAGTTTAGCTTACCCCTCCTATAATTCACCCCTCCACTTT. This encodes CASSLAYPSYNSPLHF.

In this sample, this clone turned up once. This rearrangement joins TRBV6-6 to TRBJ1-6; D is uncertain. The CDR3 contains 13 residues. V lost 5 bases and J 7 bases, leaving 9 bases between the germline ends. Germline V CDR1 and CDR2: MNHNY, SVGAGI (reference sequence). The CDR3 DNA sequence: TGTGCCAGCAGTCGGCCCGGCAATTCACCCCTCCACTTT. It yields the protein CASSRPGNSPLHF.

This chain links TRBV2 with TRBJ2-7, with D uncertain. The V end was cut by 5 bases, the J end by 12 bases, with 17 bases between. CDR1 and CDR2 from the germline V gene are SNHLY and FYNNEI. The CDR3 length is 12 residues. The CDR3 loop reads CASSFYPRESYF. DNA of the CDR3: TGTGCCAGCAGTTTCTATCCTCGAGAGTCGTACTTC.

The chain joins TRBV7-8 to TRBJ1-3, with a possible D match to TRBD1 (5 bases). The germline V gene encodes CDR1 SGHVS and CDR2 FQNEAQ. Trimming stripped 4 bases from V and 0 bases from J, with 19 bases between. CDR3 length: 18 residues. The CDR3 region is CASSSQQGFRLSGNTIYF. The CDR3 coding sequence is TGTGCCAGCAGCTCCCAGCAGGGATTCCGCCTCTCTGGAAACACCATATATTTT.

The V gene is TRBV5-4, the J gene TRBJ2-4, with 8 bases that match TRBD2. Germline CDR1 reads SGHNT; CDR2 reads YYREEE (reference sequence). There are 13 residues in the CDR3. The ends lost 3 bases at V and 6 bases at J; junction bases unmatched: 2. The CDR3 DNA follows: TGTGCCAGCAGCTCAGCGGGGGTAAACATTCAGTACTTC. It encodes CASSSAGVNIQYF.

CDR3: CASSPTAGTGYEQYF. The CDR3, as DNA: TGCGCCAGCAGCCCGACAGCCGGGACAGGCTACGAGCAGTACTTC. The chain combines TRBV5-1 with TRBJ2-7; 8 nucleotides align to TRBD1. CDR3 size: 15 residues. Trimming removed 4 bases from V and 3 bases from J; junction bases left unmatched: 9. Germline CDR1 is SGHRS and CDR2 is YFSETQ.